A single sample is the source of the 21 T cell receptor beta chains below, sequenced in a study of CD8 T cells in ankylosing spondylitis. From the 5' RACE reads, TCRdb called clonotypes with MiXCR, one entry per CDR3 protein. The data contain 200,000 to 300,000 distinct CDR3 sequences, roughly 32% of them singletons. The sequenced material came from blood, either unsorted or a sorted T cell fraction (not recorded which). Receptor source: a male donor with ankylosing spondylitis or in good health (not recorded which).

The chain couples TRBV5-1 to TRBJ1-6; D perhaps matches TRBD1 (5 bases). V gave up 4 bases and J gave up 10 bases, with 24 bases separating them. Germline V lookup: CDR1 SGHRS, CDR2 YFSETQ. The CDR3 totals 17 residues. CDR3 sequence reads: CASSIERQGTGASPLHF. DNA for the CDR3: TGCGCCAGCAGCATAGAACGCCAGGGAACTGGAGCATCACCCCTCCACTTT.

The rearrangement links TRBV12-3 or TRBV12-4 to TRBJ1-2; D might be TRBD1 (5 bases). V shed 4 bases and J shed 3 bases, with 15 bases lying between them. The CDR3 has 15 amino acids. The CDR3 sequence: CASSYGGRADYGYTF. The CDR3 DNA follows: TGTGCCAGCAGTTATGGTGGCAGGGCGGACTATGGCTACACCTTC.

This clonotype was seen a handful of times. The rearrangement uses TRBV10-2 and TRBJ2-5; 8 bases agree with TRBD2. CDR3 length equals 13 residues. V was clipped by 8 bases and J by 2 bases; unmatched bases: 4. The V gene's germline CDR1 is WSHSY and CDR2 SAAADI. The CDR3 here is CASCTSGQETQYF. The CDR3 nucleotides are TGCGCCAGCTGTACTAGCGGACAAGAGACCCAGTACTTC.

The J gene is TRBJ2-3, the V gene TRBV20-1, with TRBD2 matching 8 bases. The trim removed 3 bases at V and 7 bases at J, leaving 15 bases unmatched. The V gene's germline CDR1 is DFQATT and CDR2 SNEGSKA (reference sequence). The CDR3 length is 16 residues. The CDR3 here is CSASALAGTPSHTQYF. The DNA of the CDR3 is TGCAGTGCTAGTGCCTTAGCGGGGACCCCGTCCCATACGCAGTATTTT.

The chain uses TRBV5-4 and TRBJ1-2, with D unresolved. The germline gives CDR1 SGHNT, CDR2 YYREEE (reference sequence). Deletions cut 2 bases from V and 1 base from J, with 9 bases between. The CDR3 is made up of 14 amino acids. CDR3 nucleotides: TGTGCCAGCAGCTTACCGGGCCGTAACTATGGCTACACCTTC. It specifies CASSLPGRNYGYTF.

The chain uses TRBV29-1 and TRBJ2-1, with a weak D call TRBD1 (6 bases). CDR1 and CDR2 from the germline V gene are SQVTM and ANQGSEA. V lost 3 bases, J lost 4 bases, and 10 bases lay in between. The CDR3 contains 13 residues. CDR3 in DNA: TGCAGCGTTGAGAGGACAGATTACAATGAGCAGTTCTTC. Its translation is CSVERTDYNEQFF.

This clonotype was observed a handful of times. J is TRBJ1-5 and V is TRBV27; D is undetermined. The CDR3 is 12 amino acids. V was shortened by 6 bases and J by 9 bases, with 12 bases between the two germline ends. Germline CDR1 is MNHEY and CDR2 is SMNVEV (reference sequence). CDR3 bases: TGTGCCAGCAGGACATCCTCGGGGCCCCAGCATTTT. Its translation: CASRTSSGPQHF.

This clonotype was seen repeatedly, ten times or more. The chain links TRBV20-1 to TRBJ2-1; TRBD2 matches at 10 bases. CDR1 is DFQATT, CDR2 SNEGSKA, per germline (reference sequence). V dropped 5 bases and J dropped 4; count of bases not matched to a gene: 8. CDR3 length: 15 residues. The CDR3 protein is CSAASGGAGYNEQFF. DNA for the CDR3: TGCAGTGCTGCGAGCGGGGGGGCGGGGTACAATGAGCAGTTCTTC.

The sample holds a few counts of this clonotype. The rearrangement uses TRBV5-4 and TRBJ2-5; TRBD1 agrees at 9 bases. Trimming took 0 bases from V and 5 from J; bases not matched to a gene: 17. Germline CDR1 reads SGHNT; CDR2 reads YYREEE (reference sequence). The length of the CDR3 is 19 residues. Here the CDR3 DNA reads TGTGCCAGCAGCTTGGCCGGTCCGGACAGGGGCGTACAGGGGGAGACCCAGTACTTC. Translation gives CASSLAGPDRGVQGETQYF.

The genes are TRBV3-1 and TRBJ1-3; D uncertain. Trimming removed 5 bases at V and 4 bases at J, with 12 bases between. CDR1 is LGHDT and CDR2 is YNNKEL in the germline V gene (reference sequence). CDR3 size: 14 residues. The CDR3 reads CASSFRSVGNTIYF. The CDR3 region has the DNA TGTGCCAGCAGCTTCCGATCGGTCGGAAACACCATATATTTT.

This clonotype has just a few counts. This chain links TRBV20-1 with TRBJ2-5; no definite D call. The V gene lost 5 bases and the J gene lost 1 base, with 8 bases spanning the gap. This CDR3 contains 12 residues. Germline V gives CDR1 DFQATT, CDR2 SNEGSKA (reference sequence). The CDR3 nucleotides read TGCAGTGCTCCCGACCTCCAAGAGACCCAGTACTTC. Protein: CSAPDLQETQYF.

V and J are TRBV5-1 and TRBJ1-1, with 9 bases matching TRBD1. With 4 bases clipped from V and 5 bases from J, the junction kept 9 bases outside the gene matches. CDR3 size: 15 residues. Germline V gives CDR1 SGHRS, CDR2 YFSETQ. The CDR3 bases are TGCGCCAGCAGCCCCCGGGACAGGGAGAGGACTGAAGCTTTCTTT. This sequence encodes CASSPRDRERTEAFF.

This clonotype was seen only a few times. The chain recombines TRBV4-2 with TRBJ2-5; tentatively, D is TRBD1 or TRBD2 (5 bases each). The CDR3 is made up of 15 amino acids. From germline, CDR1 is LGHNA and CDR2 YNFKEQ. Trimming stripped 0 bases from V and 5 bases from J, with 13 bases between. CDR3 loop: CASSQDRDLPETQYF. The CDR3 nucleotides are TGTGCCAGCAGCCAAGATAGGGACCTCCCCGAGACCCAGTACTTC.

This clonotype was seen more than once but under ten times. The chain has TRBV27 and TRBJ2-7; D may match TRBD1 or TRBD2 (6 bases each). CDR3 length: 17 residues. Per germline, CDR1 MNHEY and CDR2 SMNVEV (reference sequence). Trimming removed 5 bases at V and 2 bases at J, with 22 bases between. The CDR3 loop is CASSPSFGGPITYEQYF. CDR3 nucleotide sequence: TGTGCCAGCAGTCCCTCTTTTGGGGGGCCCATAACCTACGAGCAGTACTTC.

This clonotype occurred many times. V gene TRBV20-1 combines with J gene TRBJ2-3; TRBD1 is a possible D gene (6 bases). V was shortened by 7 bases and J by 5 bases, with 19 bases between the two germline ends. The CDR3 is made up of 14 amino acids. From germline, CDR1 is DFQATT and CDR2 SNEGSKA (reference sequence). The CDR3 DNA reads as TGCAGTGTTCGGTGGGGGACACTGGTAGATACGCAGTATTTT. The encoded protein is CSVRWGTLVDTQYF.

This clonotype came up a few times. The V and J genes are TRBV12-3 or TRBV12-4 and TRBJ2-7; 9 bases are a match to TRBD1. The CDR3 loop spans 14 amino acids. Trimming took 6 bases from V and 5 from J; bases not matched to a gene: 8. Here the CDR3 DNA reads TGTGCCAGCAGCTCGGGGACAGGGAACCACGAGCAGTACTTC. This encodes CASSSGTGNHEQYF.

The table lists this clonotype with a few counts. The rearrangement joins TRBV29-1 to TRBJ2-2; D gene ambiguous. The germline gives CDR1 SQVTM, CDR2 ANQGSEA. V was trimmed by 5 bases and J by 3 bases, leaving 7 bases between them. The CDR3 spans 12 residues. The CDR3 reads CSVYTDTGELFF. CDR3 nucleotides: TGCAGCGTTTACACCGACACCGGGGAGCTGTTTTTT.

This clonotype was recorded many times. V usage is TRBV5-1 and J usage is TRBJ2-7; tentatively, D is TRBD1 or TRBD2 (5 bases each). Trimming removed 2 bases at V and 1 base at J, with 7 bases between. The CDR3 loop spans 13 amino acids. CDR1 SGHRS and CDR2 YFSETQ come from the germline V gene. The CDR3 region is CASSFGGSYEQYF. DNA of the CDR3: TGCGCCAGCAGCTTTGGGGGATCCTACGAGCAGTACTTC.

This clonotype was counted a few times. The chain links TRBV7-9 to TRBJ1-5; D remains ambiguous. Deletions cut 5 bases from V and 6 bases from J, with 8 bases between. The CDR3 consists of 12 residues. From germline, CDR1 is SEHNR and CDR2 FQNEAQ (reference sequence). The CDR3: CASSRGSQPQHF. The DNA of the CDR3 is TGTGCCAGCAGCCGCGGGAGTCAGCCCCAGCATTTT.

This clonotype was counted between two and nine times. The CDR3, as DNA: TGCAGCGTTAGTGACACTAGCTACGAGCAGTACTTC. Translating gives CSVSDTSYEQYF. The chain carries TRBV29-1 and TRBJ2-7; TRBD2 is a possible D gene (5 bases). Trimming shortened V by 5 bases and J by 3 bases, and 11 bases separated the two germline ends. CDR1 and CDR2 from the germline V gene are SQVTM and ANQGSEA. The CDR3 is 12 residues long.

This clonotype has just a few counts. This chain links TRBV29-1 with TRBJ2-5; 8 positions match TRBD2. The CDR3 sequence is 14 residues long. Germline loops: CDR1 SQVTM, CDR2 ANQGSEA. V lost 0 bases, J lost 5 bases, and 5 bases stayed unmatched. The DNA for the CDR3 is TGCAGCGTTGAAGAGCTAGCGGGTCAGGAGACCCAGTACTTC. Its protein is CSVEELAGQETQYF.